This T cell receptor (beta chain) was sequenced during a study of T cells after yellow fever vaccination. Study-wide context: Libraries from low-cell-number fractions were prepared with the SMART-Seq v4 Ultra Low Input RNA kit. Notes on the study in general: A small proportion of clonotypes was detected in both the CD4 and CD8 compartments. Post-booster reappearance was seen for most primary-vaccination clones (roughly 96% CD4, 88% CD8).

Template switching by 5'RACE produced TCR cDNA, adding a universal primer site and UMIs. TCRdb analysed the 5' RACE reads with MiXCR anew, one entry per CDR3 protein. The sample has some 300,000 distinct CDR3 sequences, over 8.5% seen once; the top ten hold under 4%. There are many counts of this clonotype. The target antigen is unknown. The sequences come from CD4+ T cells sorted from PBMCs, collected 45 days after the yellow fever booster vaccination. This TCR was recovered from a man aged 18 to 30 who received the YFV17D yellow fever vaccine.

DNA for the CDR3: TGTGCCAGCAGCTACGAGACAGGGACCAACACCGGGGAGCTGTTTTTT. This encodes CASSYETGTNTGELFF. V usage is TRBV4-2 and J usage is TRBJ2-2; 7 nucleotides line up with TRBD1. This CDR3 has 16 residues. V gave up 5 bases and J gave up 2 bases; unmatched junction bases: 8. The germline gives CDR1 LGHNA, CDR2 YNFKEQ.